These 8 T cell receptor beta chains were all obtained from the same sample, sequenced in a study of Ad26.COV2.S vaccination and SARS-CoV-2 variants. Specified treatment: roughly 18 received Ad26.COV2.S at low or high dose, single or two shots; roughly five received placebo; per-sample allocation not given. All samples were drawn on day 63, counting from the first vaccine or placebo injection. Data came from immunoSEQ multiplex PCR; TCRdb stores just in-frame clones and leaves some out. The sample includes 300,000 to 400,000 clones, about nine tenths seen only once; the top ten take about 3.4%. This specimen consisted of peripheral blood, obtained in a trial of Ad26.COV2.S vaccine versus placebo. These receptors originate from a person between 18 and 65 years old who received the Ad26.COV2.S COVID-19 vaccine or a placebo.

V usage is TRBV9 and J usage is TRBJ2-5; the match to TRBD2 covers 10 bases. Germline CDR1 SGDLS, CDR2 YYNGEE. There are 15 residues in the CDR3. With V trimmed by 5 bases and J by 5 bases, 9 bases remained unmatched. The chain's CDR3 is CASSFSGGAQETQYF. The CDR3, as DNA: TGTGCCAGCAGTTTCAGCGGGGGGGCACAGGAGACCCAGTACTTC.

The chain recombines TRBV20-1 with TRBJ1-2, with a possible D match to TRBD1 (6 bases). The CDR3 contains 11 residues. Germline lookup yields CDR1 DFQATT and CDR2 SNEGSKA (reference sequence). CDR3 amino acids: CSTPDSYGYTF. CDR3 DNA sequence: TGCAGCACCCCGGACAGCTATGGCTACACCTTC.

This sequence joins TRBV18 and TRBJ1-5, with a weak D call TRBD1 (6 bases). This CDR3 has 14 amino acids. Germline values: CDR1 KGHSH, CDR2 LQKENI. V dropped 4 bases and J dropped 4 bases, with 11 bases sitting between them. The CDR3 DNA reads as TGTGCCAGCTCACAGGAACAGGGTAATCAGCCCCAGCATTTT. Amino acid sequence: CASSQEQGNQPQHF.

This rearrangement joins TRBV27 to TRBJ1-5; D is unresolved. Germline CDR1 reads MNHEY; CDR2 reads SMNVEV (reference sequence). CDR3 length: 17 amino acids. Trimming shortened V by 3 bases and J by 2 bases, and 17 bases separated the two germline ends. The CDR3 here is CASSFSPPGMGNQPQHF. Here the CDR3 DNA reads TGTGCCAGCAGTTTTTCCCCCCCAGGAATGGGCAATCAGCCCCAGCATTTT.

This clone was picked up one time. The CDR3 protein is CASSPSTGGSGPAEAFF. The CDR3 DNA is TGTGCCAGCAGCCCTTCGACAGGGGGGTCAGGTCCGGCTGAAGCTTTCTTT. The V gene is TRBV4-2, the J gene TRBJ1-1; 9 bases fit TRBD1. CDR3 length equals 17 residues. The V and J ends lost 4 bases and 6 bases, in that order; junction bases with no gene match: 15. From germline, CDR1 is LGHNA and CDR2 YNFKEQ.

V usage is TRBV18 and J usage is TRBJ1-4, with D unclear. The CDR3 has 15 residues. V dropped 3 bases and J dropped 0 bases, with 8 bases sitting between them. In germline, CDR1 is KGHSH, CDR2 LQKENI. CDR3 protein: CASSPSAATNEKLFF. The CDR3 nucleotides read TGTGCCAGCTCACCTTCAGCTGCAACTAATGAAAAACTGTTTTTT.

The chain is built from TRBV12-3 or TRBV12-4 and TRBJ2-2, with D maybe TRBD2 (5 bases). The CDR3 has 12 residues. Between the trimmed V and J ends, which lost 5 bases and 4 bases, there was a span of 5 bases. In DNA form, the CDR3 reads TGTGCCAGCAGTCGGGGCACCGGGGAGCTGTTTTTT. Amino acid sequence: CASSRGTGELFF.

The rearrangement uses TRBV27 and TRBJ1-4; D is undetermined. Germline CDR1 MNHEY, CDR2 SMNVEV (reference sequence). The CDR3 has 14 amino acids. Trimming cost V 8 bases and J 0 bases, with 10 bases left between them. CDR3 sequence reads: CASAQVATNEKLFF. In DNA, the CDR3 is TGTGCCAGCGCCCAAGTTGCAACTAATGAAAAACTGTTTTTT.